What follows describes a single T cell receptor (beta chain). Selection required adequate fresh-frozen tumor tissue plus more than two years' survival data. None of the glioblastoma patients had an isocitrate dehydrogenase mutation. The sample comes from a study of glioma-infiltrating T cells after dendritic cell vaccination. TCRB CDR3 was amplified from 2 ug genomic DNA or less. This table comes from immunoSEQ multiplex PCR, and its TCRdb copy is limited to in-frame clones, with some not included. The data hold over 55,000 clones, with 81% observed a single time. V lost 3 bases to trimming and J lost 3 bases; unmatched junction nucleotides: 10. The CDR3 is made up of 17 amino acids. Germline loops: CDR1 SGHRS, CDR2 YFSETQ.

Sequenced here: blood, sampled before dendritic cell vaccination. The chain carries TRBV5-1 and TRBJ2-7; 12 positions agree with TRBD1. The sequence was obtained from a human donor with glioblastoma. The CDR3 spells CASSSQPGQGANYEQYF. DNA of the CDR3: TGCGCCAGCAGCTCCCAACCGGGACAGGGGGCTAACTACGAGCAGTACTTC.